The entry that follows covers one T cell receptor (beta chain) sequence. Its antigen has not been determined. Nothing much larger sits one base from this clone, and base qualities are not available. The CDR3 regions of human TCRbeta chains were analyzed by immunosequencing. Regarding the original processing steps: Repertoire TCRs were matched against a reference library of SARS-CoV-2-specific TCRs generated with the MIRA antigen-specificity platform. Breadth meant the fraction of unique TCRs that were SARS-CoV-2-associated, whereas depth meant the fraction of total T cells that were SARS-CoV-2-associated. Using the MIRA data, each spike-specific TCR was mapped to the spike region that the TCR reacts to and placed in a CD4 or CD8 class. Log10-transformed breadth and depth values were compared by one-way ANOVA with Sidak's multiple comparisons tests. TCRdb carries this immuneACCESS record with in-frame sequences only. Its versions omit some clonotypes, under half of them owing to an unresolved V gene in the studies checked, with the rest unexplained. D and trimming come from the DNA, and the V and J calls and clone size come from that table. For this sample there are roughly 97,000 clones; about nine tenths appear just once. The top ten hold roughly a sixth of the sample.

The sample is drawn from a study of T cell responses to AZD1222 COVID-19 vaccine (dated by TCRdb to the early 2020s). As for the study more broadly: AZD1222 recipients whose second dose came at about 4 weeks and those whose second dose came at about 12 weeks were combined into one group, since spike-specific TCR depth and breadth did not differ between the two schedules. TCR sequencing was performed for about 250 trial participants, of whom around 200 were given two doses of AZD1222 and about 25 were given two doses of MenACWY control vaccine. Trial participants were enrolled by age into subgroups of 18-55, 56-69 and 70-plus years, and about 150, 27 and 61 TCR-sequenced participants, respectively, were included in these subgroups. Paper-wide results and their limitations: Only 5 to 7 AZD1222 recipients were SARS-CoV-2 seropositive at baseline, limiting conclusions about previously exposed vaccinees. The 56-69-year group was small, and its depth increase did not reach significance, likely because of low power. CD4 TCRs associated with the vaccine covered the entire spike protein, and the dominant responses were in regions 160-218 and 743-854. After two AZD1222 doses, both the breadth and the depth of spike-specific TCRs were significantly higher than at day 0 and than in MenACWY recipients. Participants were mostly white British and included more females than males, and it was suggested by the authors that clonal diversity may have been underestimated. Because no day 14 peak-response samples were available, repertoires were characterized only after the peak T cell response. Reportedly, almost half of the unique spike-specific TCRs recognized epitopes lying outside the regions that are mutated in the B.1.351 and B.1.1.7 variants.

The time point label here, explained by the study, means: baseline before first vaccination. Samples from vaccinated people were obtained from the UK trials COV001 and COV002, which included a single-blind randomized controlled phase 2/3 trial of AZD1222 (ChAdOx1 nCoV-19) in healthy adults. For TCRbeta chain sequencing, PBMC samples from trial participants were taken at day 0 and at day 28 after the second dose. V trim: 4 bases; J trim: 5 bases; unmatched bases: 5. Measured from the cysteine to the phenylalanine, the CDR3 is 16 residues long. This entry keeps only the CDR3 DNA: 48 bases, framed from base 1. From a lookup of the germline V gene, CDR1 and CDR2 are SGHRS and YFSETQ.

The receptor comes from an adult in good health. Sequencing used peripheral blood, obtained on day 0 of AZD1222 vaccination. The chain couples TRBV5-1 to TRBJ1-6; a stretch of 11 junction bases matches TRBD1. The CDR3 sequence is CASSRTGGAHNSPLHF. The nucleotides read TGCGCCAGCAGCAGGACAGGGGGCGCGCATAATTCACCCCTCCACTTT.